Listed here are 30 T cell receptor beta chains from one sample, sequenced in a study of T-cell reconstitution after alpha-beta-depleted transplantation in children. TCRbeta library preparation incorporated unique molecular identifiers. Via MiXCR, TCRdb re-called the PCR reads, giving one row per CDR3 protein. The sample lists about 200,000 distinct CDR3 sequences, roughly 15% seen once, with over 10% in the top ten. The sequenced sample was PBMCs from the stem cell graft donor, obtained from the stem cell graft. Receptors originate from a human donor who donated a stem cell graft to a child with acute lymphoblastic leukemia.

This clonotype was seen ten or more times. The chain combines TRBV7-9 with TRBJ2-1; TRBD2 is a possible D gene (5 bases). This CDR3 comprises 15 residues. V was shortened by 2 bases and J by 6 bases, with 14 bases between the two germline ends. Looked up from germline, CDR1 is SEHNR and CDR2 is FQNEAQ (reference sequence). This chain's CDR3 is CASSLIAGTSNEQFF. The CDR3 nucleotides read TGTGCCAGCAGCTTAATTGCGGGTACCTCCAATGAGCAGTTCTTC.

There are a few counts of this clonotype. This CDR3 is CAWRDRRVGYGYTF. In DNA form, the CDR3 reads TGTGCCTGGAGGGATCGGCGAGTGGGCTATGGCTACACCTTC. The chain is built from TRBV30 and TRBJ1-2; D is undetermined. Germline CDR1 and CDR2: GTSNPN and SVGIG (reference sequence). Trimming shortened V by 3 bases and J by 4 bases, and 15 bases separated the two germline ends. The CDR3 has 14 amino acids.

The chain combines TRBV14 with TRBJ1-1, with no clear D. The CDR3 sequence is 12 residues long. V was clipped by 2 bases and J by 4 bases, with 5 bases between them. The germline V gene encodes CDR1 SGHDN and CDR2 FVKESK. DNA of the CDR3: TGTGCCAGCAGCCAACTACTCACTGAAGCTTTCTTT. Its protein is CASSQLLTEAFF.

This clonotype was picked up many times. The chain combines TRBV20-1 with TRBJ2-7; TRBD1 matches 7 bases. V shed 1 base and J 1 base; nucleotides not matched to a gene: 4. The CDR3 consists of 14 residues. Germline-derived CDR1 and CDR2 are DFQATT and SNEGSKA (reference sequence). The CDR3 protein is CSARARDRSYEQYF. For the CDR3, the DNA is TGCAGTGCTAGAGCCCGGGACAGATCCTACGAGCAGTACTTC.

The sample holds many counts of this clonotype. The chain is built from TRBV20-1 and TRBJ2-2; D is uncertain. Germline CDR1 is DFQATT and CDR2 is SNEGSKA (reference sequence). V lost 3 bases and J lost 2, with 7 bases in between. This CDR3 contains 13 residues. The CDR3 loop reads CSARGSNTGELFF. CDR3 DNA sequence: TGCAGTGCTAGGGGTTCCAACACCGGGGAGCTGTTTTTT.

This clonotype was seen at least ten times. DNA of the CDR3: TGCAGTGCTTTCCGCCCCAACGGGGGCGTCGAGCAGTACTTC. Translated, it gives CSAFRPNGGVEQYF. This rearrangement joins TRBV20-1 to TRBJ2-7; either TRBD1 or TRBD2 may supply D (6 bases each). There are 14 residues in the CDR3. The V end lost 5 bases, the J end lost 6 bases, and 20 bases lay between the germline ends. Germline V gene data show CDR1 as DFQATT and CDR2 as SNEGSKA (reference sequence).

This clonotype showed up many times. This chain joins TRBV29-1 and TRBJ2-2, with 7 nucleotides matching TRBD1. The CDR3 length is 16 residues. J was trimmed by 1 base and V by 1 base; bases with no gene match: 6. Per germline, CDR1 SQVTM and CDR2 ANQGSEA. CDR3 bases: TGCAGCGTTGAAGGCCCCCGGGACAGGAACACCGGGGAGCTGTTTTTT. It translates to CSVEGPRDRNTGELFF.

The J gene is TRBJ2-1, the V gene TRBV5-1; 7 nucleotides align to TRBD2. This CDR3 has 16 residues. Unmatched junction bases numbered 3, after V lost 0 bases and J lost 0 bases. In germline, CDR1 is SGHRS, CDR2 YFSETQ. As DNA, the CDR3 is TGCGCCAGCAGCTTGGCGGGGACTAACTCCTACAATGAGCAGTTCTTC. As protein: CASSLAGTNSYNEQFF. The variable domain in full, completed from reference TRBV5-1 and TRBJ2-1, reads KAGVTQTPRYLIKTRGQQVTLSCSPISGHRSVSWYQQTPGQGLQFLFEYFSETQRNKGNFPGRFSGRQFSNSRSEMNVSTLELGDSALYLCASSLAGTNSYNEQFFGPGTRLTVL.

This clonotype occurred many times. In nucleotides, the CDR3 is TGCGCCAGCAGCGACCGAGGACTAGCGGGAGGGCCACGCGGCACAGATACGCAGTATTTT. Its translation is CASSDRGLAGGPRGTDTQYF. This chain joins TRBV4-1 and TRBJ2-3, with TRBD2 matching 15 bases. Germline trimming cut 5 bases from V and 1 base from J; bases unmatched to any gene: 13. Germline V lookup: CDR1 MGHRA, CDR2 YSYEKL. This CDR3 comprises 20 residues.

This clonotype appeared many times. The DNA for the CDR3 is TGCGCCAGCAGCCAAAAACCCGCGGGACGCGAAAACACTGAAGCTTTCTTT. This sequence encodes CASSQKPAGRENTEAFF. The J gene is TRBJ1-1, the V gene TRBV4-1; possibly TRBD1 for D (5 bases). The V end lost 2 bases, the J end lost 2 bases, and 18 bases lay between the germline ends. There are 17 residues in the CDR3. The germline CDR1 and CDR2 sequences are MGHRA and YSYEKL.

The chain combines TRBV6-5 with TRBJ1-6; D not certain. Per the germline V gene, CDR1 is MNHEY and CDR2 is SVGAGI. The germline V and J ends were trimmed by 0 bases and 13 bases, with 10 bases remaining between them. The CDR3 has 13 residues. The CDR3 is CASSYSGNMPLHF. The CDR3 DNA follows: TGTGCCAGCAGTTACTCAGGGAATATGCCCCTCCACTTT.

At least ten counts were recorded for this clonotype. The chain carries TRBV29-1 and TRBJ2-7, with D possibly being TRBD1 or TRBD2 (5 bases each). The V gene lost 6 bases and the J gene lost 6 bases, with 18 bases spanning the gap. CDR3 length: 13 residues. Germline assignment: CDR1 SQVTM and CDR2 ANQGSEA. The CDR3: CSVVLRDGAEQYF. The CDR3 coding sequence is TGCAGCGTAGTTCTCAGGGACGGGGCCGAGCAGTACTTC.

This clonotype came up many times. The V and J genes are TRBV20-1 and TRBJ2-2; tentatively, D is TRBD2 (6 bases). The V gene's germline CDR1 is DFQATT and CDR2 SNEGSKA (reference sequence). V was clipped by 0 bases and J by 4 bases, with 12 bases between them. This CDR3 region has 15 residues. The CDR3 loop is CSARDGSRVTGELFF. The CDR3 DNA sequence: TGCAGTGCTAGAGACGGGAGTAGGGTCACCGGGGAGCTGTTTTTT.

This clonotype showed up many times. The chain employs TRBV20-1 and TRBJ2-1; D gene unclear. The CDR3 runs to 10 residues. Germline CDR1 is DFQATT and CDR2 is SNEGSKA (reference sequence). The V end was cut by 3 bases, the J end by 8 bases, with 5 bases between. The CDR3 is CSASGHEQFF. The CDR3 DNA reads TGCAGTGCTAGTGGGCATGAGCAGTTCTTC.

This clonotype was found a few times. V and J are TRBV7-8 and TRBJ2-2; TRBD1 aligns across 7 bases. The CDR3 runs 16 residues. V was pared by 4 bases and J by 2 bases, with 7 bases of the junction left unmatched. Per the germline V gene, CDR1 is SGHVS and CDR2 is FQNEAQ. CDR3 protein: CASSYGQDANTGELFF. The CDR3 nucleotides read TGTGCCAGCAGCTATGGACAGGACGCTAACACCGGGGAGCTGTTTTTT.

This clonotype showed up many times. The chain combines TRBV28 with TRBJ1-4; D is uncertain. CDR1 is MDHEN and CDR2 is SYDVKM in the germline V gene. The CDR3 has 14 residues. The V end lost 3 bases, the J end lost 7 bases, and 12 bases lay between the germline ends. CDR3 protein: CASSLRMGLEKLFF. CDR3 DNA: TGTGCCAGCAGTTTGAGGATGGGCCTTGAAAAACTGTTTTTT.

This clonotype has only a few counts. CDR3 residues: CASSSRLTGFKNTEAFF. CDR3 bases: TGTGCCAGCAGTTCAAGGCTAACAGGGTTTAAGAACACTGAAGCTTTCTTT. The V call is TRBV27, the J call TRBJ1-1; weak D call: TRBD1 (6 bases). V gave up 4 bases and J gave up 1 base, with 19 bases separating them. The CDR3 length is 17 residues. Germline V gives CDR1 MNHEY, CDR2 SMNVEV (reference sequence).

The chain links TRBV6-1 to TRBJ2-2, with D possibly TRBD1 on 6 matching bases. V was pared by 5 bases and J by 7 bases, with 23 bases between. The CDR3 is 17 amino acids. Germline CDR1 and CDR2: MNHNS and SASEGT. The chain's CDR3 is CASSPQRAGADGGELFF. For the CDR3, the DNA is TGTGCCAGCAGTCCCCAAAGGGCAGGGGCCGACGGCGGGGAGCTGTTTTTT.

This clonotype was seen many times. This chain joins TRBV11-2 and TRBJ1-1, with D perhaps TRBD1 (5 bases). Trimming took off 3 bases at V and 1 base at J, with 15 bases between the two ends. The CDR3 is made up of 16 amino acids. CDR1 and CDR2 (germline): SGHAT, FQNNGV. The CDR3 sequence is CASSFPSGGKNTEAFF. CDR3 bases: TGTGCCAGCAGCTTCCCATCCGGGGGGAAGAACACTGAAGCTTTCTTT.

This chain connects TRBV7-8 to TRBJ1-2; D not resolved. The CDR3 loop spans 13 amino acids. Per germline, CDR1 SGHVS and CDR2 FQNEAQ. V lost 3 bases to trimming and J lost 3 bases, with 8 bases between them. The CDR3 DNA follows: TGTGCCAGCAGCTTGTTCGGGGACTATGGCTACACCTTC. It translates to CASSLFGDYGYTF.

This chain connects TRBV12-3 or TRBV12-4 to TRBJ1-5; D not certain. The CDR3 has 15 residues. The ends were cut back, 6 bases at V and 0 bases at J, with 12 bases in the middle. In nucleotides, the CDR3 is TGTGCCAGCAGCCACGTGGGCAATAGCAATCAGCCCCAGCATTTT. It encodes CASSHVGNSNQPQHF.

This clonotype appeared many times. V is TRBV27 and J is TRBJ2-7; D is perhaps TRBD1 (6 bases). V was trimmed by 5 bases and J by 2 bases, leaving 22 bases between them. This CDR3 contains 17 residues. CDR1 and CDR2 (germline): MNHEY, SMNVEV (reference sequence). CDR3 bases: TGTGCCAGCAGTGCACACCCCGACAGGCGTCTCACCTACGAGCAGTACTTC. Translating it yields CASSAHPDRRLTYEQYF.

At least ten counts were recorded for this clonotype. The chain links TRBV6-1 to TRBJ1-2; no clear D gene. The CDR3 consists of 13 residues. Trimming stripped 10 bases from V and 2 bases from J, with 14 bases between. Germline loops: CDR1 MNHNS, CDR2 SASEGT. The CDR3 protein is CATGRGGNYGYTF. The CDR3 DNA reads TGTGCCACCGGTCGGGGTGGGAACTATGGCTACACCTTC.

This clonotype came up many times. The CDR3 region has the DNA TGTGCCAGCAGCTTAGGGACAGCCCCTGGGACCTACGAGCAGTACTTC. Translating it yields CASSLGTAPGTYEQYF. This chain joins TRBV11-2 and TRBJ2-7, with D perhaps matching TRBD1 (6 bases). This CDR3 is built from 16 residues. V gave up 1 base and J gave up 2 bases, with 15 bases separating them. Germline V gives CDR1 SGHAT, CDR2 FQNNGV.

This clonotype has at least ten counts. V and J are TRBV5-5 and TRBJ1-2, with D perhaps TRBD1 (6 bases). The CDR3 spans 14 residues. Germline V gene lookup returns CDR1 SGHKS and CDR2 YYEKEE (reference sequence). Deletions cut 1 base from V and 10 bases from J, with 17 bases between. CDR3 nucleotides: TGTGCCAGCAGCTTGTGGGGAACAGGGACGGACTACACCTTC. Protein: CASSLWGTGTDYTF.

There are many counts of this clonotype. Here the CDR3 reads CASMGVNEQFF. DNA for the CDR3: TGCGCCAGCATGGGTGTCAATGAGCAGTTCTTC. J is TRBJ2-1 and V is TRBV4-1; D not resolved. CDR1 and CDR2 (germline): MGHRA, YSYEKL. Deletions cut 7 bases from V and 6 bases from J, with 7 bases between. The CDR3 covers 11 residues.

This clonotype occurred many times. The chain uses TRBV5-1 and TRBJ2-3; D possibly uses TRBD1 or TRBD2 (6 bases each). Trimming pared 2 bases from V and 5 bases from J, leaving 12 bases between. The CDR3 is made up of 14 amino acids. Germline CDR1 SGHRS, CDR2 YFSETQ. The CDR3 DNA reads TGCGCCAGCAGCTTAGGGGGGCCGGAAGATACGCAGTATTTT. It translates to CASSLGGPEDTQYF.

V usage is TRBV10-3 and J usage is TRBJ1-2; 7 bases align to TRBD1. The CDR3 is made up of 13 amino acids. V shed 6 bases, J shed 4 bases, and the junction held 5 bases outside the gene matches. Germline V gene lookup returns CDR1 ENHRY and CDR2 SYGVKD. The CDR3 DNA follows: TGTGCCATCAGGGACAGGCTCTCCTATGGCTACACCTTC. The encoded protein is CAIRDRLSYGYTF.

This clonotype was seen repeatedly, ten times or more. The CDR3 DNA reads TGCAGCGGGACCGGGCCCCGAGGGGGCACTGAAGCTTTCTTT. It encodes CSGTGPRGGTEAFF. The chain joins TRBV29-1 to TRBJ1-1; a weak D match, TRBD1 (6 bases). Germline CDR1 and CDR2: SQVTM and ANQGSEA. The CDR3 sequence is 14 residues long. V shed 7 bases and J shed 4 bases, with 19 bases lying between them.

This clonotype occurred many times. V is TRBV10-2 and J is TRBJ1-1; 8 bases match TRBD1. CDR3 size: 13 residues. After removal of 0 bases from V and 9 bases from J, the junction contained 3 bases not matched to a gene. Germline V lookup: CDR1 WSHSY, CDR2 SAAADI. The chain's CDR3 is CASSESGTGKAFF. The CDR3 DNA reads as TGCGCCAGCAGTGAGTCGGGGACAGGCAAAGCTTTCTTT.